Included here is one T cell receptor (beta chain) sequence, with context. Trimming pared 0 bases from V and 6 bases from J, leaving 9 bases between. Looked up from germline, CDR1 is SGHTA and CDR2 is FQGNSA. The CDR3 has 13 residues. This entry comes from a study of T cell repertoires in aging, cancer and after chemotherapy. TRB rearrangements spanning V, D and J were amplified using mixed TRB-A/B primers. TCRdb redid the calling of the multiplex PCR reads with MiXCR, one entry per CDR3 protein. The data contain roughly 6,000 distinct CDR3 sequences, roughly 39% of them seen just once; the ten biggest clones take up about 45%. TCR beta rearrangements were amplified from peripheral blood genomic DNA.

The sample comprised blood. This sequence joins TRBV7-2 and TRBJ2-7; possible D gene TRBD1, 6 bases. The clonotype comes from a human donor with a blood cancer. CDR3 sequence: CASSLAGTPEQYF. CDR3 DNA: TGTGCCAGCAGCTTAGCGGGGACACCCGAGCAGTACTTC.